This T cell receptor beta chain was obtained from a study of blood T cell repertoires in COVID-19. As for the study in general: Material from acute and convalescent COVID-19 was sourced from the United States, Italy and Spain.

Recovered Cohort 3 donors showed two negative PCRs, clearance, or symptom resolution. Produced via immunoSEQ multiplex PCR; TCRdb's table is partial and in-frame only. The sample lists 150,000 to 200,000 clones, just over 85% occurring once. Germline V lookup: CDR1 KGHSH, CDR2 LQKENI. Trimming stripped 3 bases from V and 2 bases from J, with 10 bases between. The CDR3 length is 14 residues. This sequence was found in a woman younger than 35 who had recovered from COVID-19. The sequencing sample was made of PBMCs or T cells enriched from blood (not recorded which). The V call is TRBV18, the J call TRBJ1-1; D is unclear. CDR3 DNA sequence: TGTGCCAGCTCACCCGGGGTTTCCAACACTGAAGCTTTCTTT. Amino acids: CASSPGVSNTEAFF. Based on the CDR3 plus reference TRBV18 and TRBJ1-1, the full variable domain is NAGVMQNPRHLVRRRGQEARLRCSPMKGHSHVYWYRQLPEEGLKFMVYLQKENIIDESGMPKERFSAEFPKEGPSILRIQQVVRGDSAAYFCASSPGVSNTEAFFGQGTRLTVV.